A selection of T cell receptor beta chains follows, all from one sample in a study of T cells in narcolepsy. Measured with immunoSEQ multiplex PCR; TCRdb has only the in-frame clones, and not every one. The repertoire holds some 30,000 clones, with over 75% as singletons. The sample taken for sequencing was memory (CD45RA-) CD4+ T cells from blood. Receptor source: a human donor in good health. The CDR3 runs from the conserved cysteine through the conserved F or W. The D gene is left open where the match is weak. Rows may omit the clone size; those that give it use once, few, many or a size class.

. | TRBJ1-2 | . | TRBV9 | TGTGCCAGCACCCAGGCGGGAGCTAACTATGGCTACACCTTC | CASTQAGANYGYTF
. | TRBJ1-2 | . | TRBV28 | TGTGCCAGCAGTCCCCCAGGGGCCGGTTCGTATGGCTACACCTTC | CASSPPGAGSYGYTF
. | TRBJ2-1 | . | TRBV19 | TGTGCCAGTAGTATCGAGGCGCAGGGTTACAATGAGCAGTTCTTC | CASSIEAQGYNEQFF
TRBD1 | TRBJ2-2 | . | TRBV4-1 | TGCGCCAGCAGCCAAAGAAGGGGGCCCCACACCGGGGAGCTGTTTTTT | CASSQRRGPHTGELFF
TRBD1 | TRBJ1-3 | . | TRBV5-1 | TGCGCCAGCAGTTGGGACAGTCTCTCTGGAAACACCATATATTTT | CASSWDSLSGNTIYF
TRBD1 | TRBJ2-7 | . | TRBV2 | TGTGCCAGCACGACAGGGGTGGACGAGCAGTACTTC | CASTTGVDEQYF
. | TRBJ2-3 | . | TRBV9 | TGTGCCAGCAGCGCATCCGGTCGCAGGGGCACAGATACGCAGTATTTT | CASSASGRRGTDTQYF
. | TRBJ2-1 | . | TRBV7-7 | TGTGCCAGCAGCTTAGGTCTTGGGGGTACCAGTGAGCAGTTCTTC | CASSLGLGGTSEQFF
TRBD1 | TRBJ2-3 | . | TRBV6-1 | TGTGCCAGCAGTGGGGGGACAGGGGCCACAGATACGCAGTATTTT | CASSGGTGATDTQYF
. | TRBJ1-2 | . | TRBV7-2 | TGTGCCAGCAGCTCGGGGTTCTATGGCTACACCTTC | CASSSGFYGYTF
. | TRBJ1-1 | . | TRBV5-5 | TGTGCCAGCAGCCTGGGGATCATGAACACTGAAGCTTTCTTT | CASSLGIMNTEAFF
. | TRBJ2-3 | . | TRBV28 | TGTGCCAGCAGTTCAGGAAAAGATACGCAGTATTTT | CASSSGKDTQYF
TRBD1 | TRBJ1-6 | . | TRBV7-2 | TGTGCCAGCAGCTTAGGGTACAGGGGAGAGTCACCCCTCCACTTT | CASSLGYRGESPLHF
. | TRBJ2-7 | . | TRBV7-2 | TGTGCCAGCAGCTTAGTGGTAGGGGCCTCCTACGAGCAGTACTTC | CASSLVVGASYEQYF
TRBD1 | TRBJ1-1 | few | TRBV7-9 | TGTGCCAGCACCACTAGTGGGACAGCGATCGGAGCTTTCTTT | CASTTSGTAIGAFF
TRBD1 | TRBJ1-1 | . | TRBV7-3 | TGTGCCAGCAGCTTCGCTCCGGGACAGAGGAACACTGAAGCTTTCTTT | CASSFAPGQRNTEAFF
TRBD2 | TRBJ2-7 | . | TRBV4-2 | TGTGCCAGCAGCGGCCGGGGGGGGCGGGGTGAGCAGTACTTC | CASSGRGGRGEQYF
TRBD2 | TRBJ2-3 | . | TRBV9 | TGTGCCAGCAGCGTAGGTCAGCGGGAGTTCTCAGATACGCAGTATTTT | CASSVGQREFSDTQYF
TRBD1 | TRBJ2-7 | . | TRBV7-9 | TGTGCCAGCAGCCTACAGGGGGACGAGCAGTACTTC | CASSLQGDEQYF
TRBD1 | TRBJ1-1 | . | TRBV6-5 | TGTGCCAGCAGCCGCAGGGACAGACGAACTGAAGCTTTCTTT | CASSRRDRRTEAFF
TRBD1 | TRBJ1-1 | . | TRBV6-5 | TGTGCCAGCAGTTACGACAGGGGGCTTGACACTGAAGCTTTCTTT | CASSYDRGLDTEAFF
. | TRBJ1-5 | . | TRBV19 | TGTGCCAGTAGTAAGGGGGACAATCAGCCCCAGCATTTT | CASSKGDNQPQHF
TRBD1 | TRBJ1-6 | . | TRBV18 | TGTGCCAGCTCACCGGTCCCGGGACAGGGGAATTCACCCCTCCACTTT | CASSPVPGQGNSPLHF
. | TRBJ2-3 | . | TRBV2 | TGTGCCGGGGGCGGGCGGAGAGAATACACAGATACGCAGTATTTT | CAGGGRREYTDTQYF
. | TRBJ1-1 | . | TRBV6-6 | TGTGCCAGCAGTTCTAACCGCCGGGACCCTGAAGCTTTCTTT | CASSSNRRDPEAFF
TRBD2 | TRBJ2-1 | . | TRBV30 | TGTGCCTGGAGGCGGGCCAGACTAGCGGGGGGGGCGGATGAGCAGTTCTTC | CAWRRARLAGGADEQFF
. | TRBJ1-2 | . | TRBV28 | TGTGCCAGCAGTTCACAGGACGGGAACTATGGCTACACCTTC | CASSSQDGNYGYTF
. | TRBJ1-3 | . | TRBV28 | TGTGCCAGCAGGCGGCTGGGGAGCTCTGGAAACACCATATATTTT | CASRRLGSSGNTIYF
. | TRBJ2-7 | few | TRBV19 | TGTGCCAGTAGTGAGTCTAGCGCCACCTACGAGCAGTACTTC | CASSESSATYEQYF
. | TRBJ2-7 | . | TRBV14 | TGTGCCAGCAGCCAGGCGGTGGTAGCGCGTATCTACGAGCAGTACTTC | CASSQAVVARIYEQYF
TRBD1 | TRBJ1-6 | . | TRBV18 | TGTGCCAGCTCACCTGGTCCTCAGGGGGTAAGCTCACCCCTCCACTTT | CASSPGPQGVSSPLHF
TRBD1 | TRBJ1-1 | . | TRBV4-1 | TGCGCCAGCAGCCTCGGGACAGTGAGCACTGAAGCTTTCTTT | CASSLGTVSTEAFF
. | TRBJ1-1 | . | TRBV29-1 | TGCAGCGTACAGCCTTCCGAGGGGGAAGCTTTCTTT | CSVQPSEGEAFF
. | TRBJ1-1 | . | TRBV7-8 | TGTGCCAGCACCCGGGCACGGGGCTCAGGGAACACTGAAGCTTTCTTT | CASTRARGSGNTEAFF
. | TRBJ2-7 | . | TRBV7-2 | TGTGCCAGCACCCCTTTGGTTCACTACGAGCAGTACTTC | CASTPLVHYEQYF
TRBD2 | TRBJ2-7 | . | TRBV11-2 | TGTGCCAGCAGCTTAGACGGGCTAGCGGGGAACTTGCAGTACTTC | CASSLDGLAGNLQYF
. | TRBJ1-5 | . | TRBV5-1 | TGCGCCAGCAGCTTGGGGCCCGCACGGGTGGGCAATCAGCCCCAGCATTTT | CASSLGPARVGNQPQHF
. | TRBJ2-7 | . | TRBV14 | TGTGCCAGCAGCCAAACTAGACCCTACGAGCAGTACTTC | CASSQTRPYEQYF
. | TRBJ1-6 | . | TRBV5-4 | TGTGCCAGCAGCTTGTCTCCCGGGGATAATTCACCCCTCCACTTT | CASSLSPGDNSPLHF
TRBD1 | TRBJ1-2 | . | TRBV6-5 | TGTGCCAGCAGTTACTCTACCGACAGGGGGAGTGGCTACACCTTC | CASSYSTDRGSGYTF
. | TRBJ1-1 | once | TRBV5-5 | TGTGCCAGCAGCTCCGGACAGATGAACACTGAAGCTTTCTTT | CASSSGQMNTEAFF
TRBD2 | TRBJ2-7 | . | TRBV10-1 | TGCGCCAGCGCCGCGGGGCTAGCGGGGGAAGAGCAGTACTTC | CASAAGLAGEEQYF
TRBD2 | TRBJ2-7 | . | TRBV5-1 | TGCGCCAGCAGCTCCCCGGGGGGATCCTACGAGCAGTACTTC | CASSSPGGSYEQYF
TRBD2 | TRBJ2-1 | once | TRBV11-1 | TGTGCCAGCAGCTCCGGACTAGCGGGTTACAATGAGCAGTTCTTC | CASSSGLAGYNEQFF
. | TRBJ1-6 | few | TRBV14 | TGTGCCAGCAGTCCCGCGGGGTATAATTCACCCCTCCACTTT | CASSPAGYNSPLHF
. | TRBJ1-4 | . | TRBV19 | TGTGCCAGTAGTCACCAGGCTCAAAATGAAAAACTGTTTTTT | CASSHQAQNEKLFF
TRBD1 | TRBJ1-4 | few | TRBV19 | TGTGCCATCCGGACAGGGCTGTTCGAAAAACTGTTTTTT | CAIRTGLFEKLFF
TRBD1 | TRBJ1-1 | . | TRBV5-1 | TGCGCCAGCAGCAGAGGGGACAGGGTCGCTGAAGCTTTCTTT | CASSRGDRVAEAFF
. | TRBJ1-3 | . | TRBV6-1 | TGTGCCAGCAGTGAAAGGGGCAACACTGGAAACACCATATATTTT | CASSERGNTGNTIYF
. | TRBJ1-1 | few | TRBV27 | TGTGCCAGCAGTTTGATCGGGAACACTGAAGCTTTCTTT | CASSLIGNTEAFF
. | TRBJ1-2 | once | TRBV6-5 | TGTGCCAGCAGCCGGAGCAGGGGCCACCGGTCCGGCTACACCTTC | CASSRSRGHRSGYTF
. | TRBJ2-5 | . | TRBV7-9 | TGTGCCAGCAGCGTACAAGAGACCCAGTACTTC | CASSVQETQYF
. | TRBJ1-6 | . | TRBV9 | TGTGCCAGCAGCGGGGGCCCGCCAACTCCCCTCCACTTT | CASSGGPPTPLHF
TRBD1 | TRBJ1-3 | . | TRBV5-1 | TGCGCCAGCAGCCTACGACCGGACAGGGGGCAGAACACCATATATTTT | CASSLRPDRGQNTIYF